The source of this T cell receptor beta chain is a study of cytomegalovirus exposure and HLA in healthy donors. The overall study: The 120 or so validation repertoires used a platform that matched the one used for the 550 to 800 first-cohort repertoires, as a later analysis reported.

Measured with immunoSEQ multiplex PCR; TCRdb has only the in-frame clones, and not every one. This table has about 150,000 clones, approximately 88% appearing once. Separate from the 666-subject first cohort, the roughly 120-subject validation cohort was the one that the donors belonged to. As to this clone: The antigen is unknown.

Study outcomes and limitations: The classifier was said to identify cytomegalovirus status with high specificity and sensitivity.

This receptor was obtained from a man aged 18 to 29 in good health and CMV-seropositive. The sample taken for sequencing was PBMCs.

The CDR3 loop reads CASILGGSGTEAFF. The DNA of the CDR3 is TGTGCCAGCATCCTGGGGGGTTCGGGAACTGAAGCTTTCTTT. The chain carries TRBV11-2 and TRBJ1-1; a possible D gene is TRBD1 (5 bases). Germline values: CDR1 SGHAT, CDR2 FQNNGV. The CDR3 covers 14 residues. The ends were cut back, 7 bases at V and 5 bases at J, with 17 bases in the middle.